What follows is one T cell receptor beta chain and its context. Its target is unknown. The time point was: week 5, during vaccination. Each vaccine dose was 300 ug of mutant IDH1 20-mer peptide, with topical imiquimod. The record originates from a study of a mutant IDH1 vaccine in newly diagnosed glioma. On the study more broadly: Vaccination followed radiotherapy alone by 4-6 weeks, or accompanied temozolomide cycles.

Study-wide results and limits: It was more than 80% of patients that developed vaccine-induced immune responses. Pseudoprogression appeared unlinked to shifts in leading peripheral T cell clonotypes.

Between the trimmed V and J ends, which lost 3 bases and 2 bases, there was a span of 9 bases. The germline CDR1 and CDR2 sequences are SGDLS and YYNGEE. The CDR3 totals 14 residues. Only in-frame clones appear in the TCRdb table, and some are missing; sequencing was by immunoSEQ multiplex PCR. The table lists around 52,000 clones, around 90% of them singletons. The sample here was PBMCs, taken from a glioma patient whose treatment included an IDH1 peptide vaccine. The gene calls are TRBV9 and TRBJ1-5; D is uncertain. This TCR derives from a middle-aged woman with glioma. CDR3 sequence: CASSGDGGNQPQHF. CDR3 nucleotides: TGTGCCAGCAGCGGGGATGGAGGCAATCAGCCCCAGCATTTT.